Listed below are T cell receptor beta chains from one sample, sequenced in a study of cytomegalovirus exposure and HLA in healthy donors. Assay: immunoSEQ multiplex PCR; the TCRdb copy retains only in-frame clones and omits some. The sample shows over 70,000 clones, 75% to 80% of them seen only once. Sequenced input: PBMCs. The receptors were sampled from a man aged 25-40 years in good health and CMV-seronegative. The CDR3 runs from the conserved cysteine through the conserved F or W. Each record gives: D gene, J gene, clone size, V gene, CDR3 protein. A D gene is named only where the DNA matches it firmly. Size tells how often a clone was seen (once, few, many) or the class of an expanded clone, and some rows leave it out.

.,TRBJ1-3,.,TRBV14,CASSFSSSGNTIYF
.,TRBJ1-1,few,TRBV4-3,CASSQDGIGASDTEAFF
TRBD2,TRBJ2-7,.,TRBV7-8,CASSPGGYYEQYF
TRBD1,TRBJ1-2,few,TRBV10-3,CAISESSGQGHYGYTF
TRBD1,TRBJ1-4,.,TRBV6-5,CASSPGTGRSEKLFF
.,TRBJ1-5,.,TRBV5-1,CASSPQGTNQPQHF
.,TRBJ1-3,.,TRBV5-5,CASSSIPDTGNTIYF
.,TRBJ1-2,.,TRBV6-5,CASSSHSLYGYTF
TRBD1,TRBJ2-7,.,TRBV14,CASSQVLGTGTYEQYF
.,TRBJ2-3,once,TRBV7-2,CASSSAQGGDTQYF
TRBD1,TRBJ2-5,.,TRBV9,CASSPTGLETQYF
TRBD1,TRBJ1-1,once,TRBV29-1,CSVEETGTGDEAFF
.,TRBJ1-2,.,TRBV5-6,CASSLGDTGGYTF
TRBD2,TRBJ2-1,.,TRBV7-2,CASSSLAGEYNEQFF
.,TRBJ2-1,.,TRBV28,CASSFNIGRKENEQFF
TRBD1,TRBJ1-1,few,TRBV19,CASSTGTAPNTEAFF
TRBD1,TRBJ1-1,once,TRBV5-5,CASSPDLTGVNTEAFF
TRBD1,TRBJ1-6,few,TRBV5-4,CASSLAGTGSRSPLHF
.,TRBJ2-4,.,TRBV28,CASSLSLAKNIQYF
.,TRBJ1-1,.,TRBV10-2,CASTPGSTEAFF
.,TRBJ2-1,.,TRBV7-8,CASSLAVEQFF
TRBD1,TRBJ1-5,.,TRBV6-5,CASRINDRVDQPQHF
TRBD2,TRBJ2-1,.,TRBV19,CASSIGGLAGGSSYNEQFF
.,TRBJ2-5,.,TRBV28,CASSLMTEQETQYF
.,TRBJ2-3,.,TRBV5-1,CASSLVVGGPADTQYF
TRBD1,TRBJ1-2,.,TRBV18,CASSPLGTGEGYTF
.,TRBJ1-3,.,TRBV7-8,CASSLVGSGNTIYF
TRBD1,TRBJ2-7,few,TRBV7-2,CASSSTGYSTYEQYF
.,TRBJ1-2,.,TRBV29-1,CSVEDQSGYGYTF
TRBD2,TRBJ2-2,.,TRBV18,CASSPPARGVGTGELFF
TRBD1,TRBJ1-1,.,TRBV4-3,CASSPGQGGYDTEAFF
TRBD1,TRBJ2-7,.,TRBV29-1,CSVAPGQTYEQYF
.,TRBJ2-7,.,TRBV7-6,CASSLGSGVGTDEQYF
TRBD1,TRBJ2-2,once,TRBV5-1,CASSAPGQGTAGELFF
.,TRBJ1-1,.,TRBV6-5,CASSYGRGNTEAFF
.,TRBJ1-2,once,TRBV28,CASRPDRDYGYTF
TRBD1,TRBJ1-2,.,TRBV11-2,CASSRNLDRGQLVYGYTF
.,TRBJ2-7,few,TRBV11-2,CASSPPRFVAEQYF
.,TRBJ1-5,few,TRBV28,CASTISGFDSNQPQHF
.,TRBJ1-1,few,TRBV7-9,CASSLLGTLNTEAFF
TRBD1,TRBJ1-2,.,TRBV10-3,CAIRETGDYGYTF
.,TRBJ1-2,.,TRBV10-3,CASYKGRSIFYGYTF
TRBD1,TRBJ1-1,.,TRBV27,CASSPHRGGGNTEAFF
TRBD1,TRBJ2-5,.,TRBV9,CASQKEDHRGETQYF
TRBD2,TRBJ2-1,.,TRBV28,CASSLSGTSSYNEQFF
TRBD2,TRBJ2-3,.,TRBV28,CASSRELTSGSADTQYF
.,TRBJ1-1,.,TRBV18,CASSAGTMNTEAFF
.,TRBJ2-3,.,TRBV29-1,CSVEVAIDPRTDTQYF
TRBD1,TRBJ1-6,few,TRBV2,CASSPLTGGAVNSPLHF
TRBD2,.,.,TRBV7-2,CASSVSGTESYEQYF
TRBD2,TRBJ2-2,.,TRBV11-3,CASSFRGGRPGELFF
TRBD1,TRBJ1-1,.,TRBV10-3,CAISTLTGAATEAFF
.,TRBJ1-1,.,TRBV6-5,CASSYSWTENTEAFF
.,TRBJ1-2,.,TRBV5-6,CASSSGTVYYGYTF
TRBD1,TRBJ1-6,.,TRBV4-1,CASSQPFGTENSPLHF